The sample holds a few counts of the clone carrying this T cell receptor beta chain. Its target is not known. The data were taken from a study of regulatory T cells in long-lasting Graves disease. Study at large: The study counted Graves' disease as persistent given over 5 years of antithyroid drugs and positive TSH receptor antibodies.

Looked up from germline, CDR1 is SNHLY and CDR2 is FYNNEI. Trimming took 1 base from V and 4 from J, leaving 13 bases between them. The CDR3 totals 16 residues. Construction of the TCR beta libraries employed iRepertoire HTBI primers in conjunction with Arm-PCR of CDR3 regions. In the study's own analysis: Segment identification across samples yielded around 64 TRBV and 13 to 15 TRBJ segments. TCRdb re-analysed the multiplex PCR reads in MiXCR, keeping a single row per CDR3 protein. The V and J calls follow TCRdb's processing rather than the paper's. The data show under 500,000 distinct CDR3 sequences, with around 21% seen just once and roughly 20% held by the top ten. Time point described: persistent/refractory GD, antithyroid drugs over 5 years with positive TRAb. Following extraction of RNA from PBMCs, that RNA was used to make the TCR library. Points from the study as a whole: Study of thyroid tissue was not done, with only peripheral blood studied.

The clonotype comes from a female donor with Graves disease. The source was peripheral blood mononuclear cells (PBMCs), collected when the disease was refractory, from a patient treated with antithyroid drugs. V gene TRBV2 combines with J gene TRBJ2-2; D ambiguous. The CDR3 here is CASSEVPSLGTGELFF. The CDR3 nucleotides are TGTGCCAGCAGTGAAGTCCCCTCTCTGGGCACCGGGGAGCTGTTTTTT.